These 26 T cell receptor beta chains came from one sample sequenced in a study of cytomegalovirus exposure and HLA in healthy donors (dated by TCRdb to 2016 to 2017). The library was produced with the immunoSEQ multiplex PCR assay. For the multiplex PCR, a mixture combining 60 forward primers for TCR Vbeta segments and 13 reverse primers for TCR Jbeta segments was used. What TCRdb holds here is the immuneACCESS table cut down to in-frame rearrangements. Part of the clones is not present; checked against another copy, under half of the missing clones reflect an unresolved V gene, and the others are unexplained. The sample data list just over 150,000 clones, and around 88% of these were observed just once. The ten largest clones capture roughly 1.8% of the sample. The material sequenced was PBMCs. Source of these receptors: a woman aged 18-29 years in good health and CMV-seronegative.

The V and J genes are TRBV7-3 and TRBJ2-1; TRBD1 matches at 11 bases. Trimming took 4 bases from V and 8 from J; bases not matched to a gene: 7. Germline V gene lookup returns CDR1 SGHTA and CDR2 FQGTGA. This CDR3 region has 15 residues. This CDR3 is CASSSLAGQGDEQFF. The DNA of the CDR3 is TGTGCCAGCAGCTCGTTAGCGGGACAGGGGGATGAGCAGTTCTTC.

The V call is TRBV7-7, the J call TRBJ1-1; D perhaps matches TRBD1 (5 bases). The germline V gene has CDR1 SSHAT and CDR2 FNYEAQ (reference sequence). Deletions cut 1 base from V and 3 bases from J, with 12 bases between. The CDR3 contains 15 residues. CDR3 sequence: CASSLGDGGDTEAFF. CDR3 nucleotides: TGTGCCAGCAGCTTAGGGGATGGGGGGGACACTGAAGCTTTCTTT.

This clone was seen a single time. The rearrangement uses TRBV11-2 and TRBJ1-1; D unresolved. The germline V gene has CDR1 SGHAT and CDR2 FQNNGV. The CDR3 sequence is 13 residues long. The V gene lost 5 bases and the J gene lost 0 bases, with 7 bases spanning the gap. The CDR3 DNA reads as TGTGCCAGCAGCCCAACTTTGAACACTGAAGCTTTCTTT. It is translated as CASSPTLNTEAFF.

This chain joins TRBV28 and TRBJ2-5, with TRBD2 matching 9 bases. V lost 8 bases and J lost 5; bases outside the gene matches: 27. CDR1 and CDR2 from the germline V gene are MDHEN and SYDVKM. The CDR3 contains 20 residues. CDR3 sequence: CASLNLGGGGPSGARETQYF. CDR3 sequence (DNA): TGTGCCAGCTTAAACCTCGGGGGGGGCGGACCTAGCGGGGCTCGGGAGACCCAGTACTTC.

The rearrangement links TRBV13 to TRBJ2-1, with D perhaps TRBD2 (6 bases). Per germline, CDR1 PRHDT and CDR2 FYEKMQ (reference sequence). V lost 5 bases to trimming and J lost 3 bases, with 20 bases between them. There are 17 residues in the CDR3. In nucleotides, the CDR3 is TGTGCCAGCAGCCCCTACTTAGCGGAGAATCTCTACAATGAGCAGTTCTTC. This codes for CASSPYLAENLYNEQFF.

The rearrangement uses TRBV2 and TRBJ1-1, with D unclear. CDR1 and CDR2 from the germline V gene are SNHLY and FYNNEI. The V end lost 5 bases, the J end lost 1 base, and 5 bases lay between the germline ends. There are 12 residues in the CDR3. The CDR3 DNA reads TGTGCCAGCAGTTCCCGGAACACTGAAGCTTTCTTT. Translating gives CASSSRNTEAFF. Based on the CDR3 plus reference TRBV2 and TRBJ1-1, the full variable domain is EPEVTQTPSHQVTQMGQEVILRCVPISNHLYFYWYRQILGQKVEFLVSFYNNEISEKSEIFDDQFSVERPDGSNFTLKIRSTKLEDSAMYFCASSSRNTEAFFGQGTRLTVV.

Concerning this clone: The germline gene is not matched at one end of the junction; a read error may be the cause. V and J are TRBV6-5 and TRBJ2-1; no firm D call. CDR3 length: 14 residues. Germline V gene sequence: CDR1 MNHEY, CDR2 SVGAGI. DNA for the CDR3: TGTGCCAGCAGCGGTGTAGACTCCTGCAATGAGCAGTTCTTC. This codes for CASSGVDSCNEQFF.

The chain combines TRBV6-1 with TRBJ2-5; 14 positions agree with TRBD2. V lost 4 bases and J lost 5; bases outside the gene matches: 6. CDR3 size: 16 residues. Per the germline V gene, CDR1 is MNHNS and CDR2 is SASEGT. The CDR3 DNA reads TGTGCCAGCAGTGTGACTAGCGGGAGGGCCGGTGAGACCCAGTACTTC. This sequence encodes CASSVTSGRAGETQYF.

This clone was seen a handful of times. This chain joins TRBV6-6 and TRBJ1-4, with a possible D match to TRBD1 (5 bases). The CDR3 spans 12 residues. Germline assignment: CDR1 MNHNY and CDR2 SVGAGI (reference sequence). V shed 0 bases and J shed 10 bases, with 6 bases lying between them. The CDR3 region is CASSYSGGKLFF. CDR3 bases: TGTGCCAGCAGTTACTCGGGGGGAAAACTGTTTTTT.

CDR3 in amino acids: CASSLGMGVYEQYF. The CDR3 DNA follows: TGTGCCAGCAGCTTAGGGATGGGAGTCTACGAGCAGTACTTC. V gene TRBV7-2 combines with J gene TRBJ2-7; D possibly corresponds to TRBD2 (5 bases). Trimming left V 1 base short and J 3 bases short, with 10 bases between. This CDR3 comprises 14 residues. In germline, CDR1 is SGHTA, CDR2 FQGNSA. Drawing the rest from reference TRBV7-2 and TRBJ2-7, the complete variable domain is GAGVSQSPSNKVTEKGKDVELRCDPISGHTALYWYRQSLGQGLEFLIYFQGNSAPDKSGLPSDRFSAERTGGSVSTLTIQRTQQEDSAVYLCASSLGMGVYEQYFGPGTRLTVT.

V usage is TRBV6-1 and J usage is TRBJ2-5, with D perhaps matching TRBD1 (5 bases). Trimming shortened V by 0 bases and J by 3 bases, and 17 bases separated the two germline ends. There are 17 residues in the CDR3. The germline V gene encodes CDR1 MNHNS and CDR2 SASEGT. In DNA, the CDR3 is TGTGCCAGCAGTGAAGCGCATTTGAAAGGGGATAAAGAGACCCAGTACTTC. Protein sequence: CASSEAHLKGDKETQYF.

In DNA, the CDR3 is TGTGCCAGCAGCTTCCTTACAGGAGAACGTGGCTACACCTTC. Encoded protein: CASSFLTGERGYTF. The genes are TRBV7-8 and TRBJ1-2; maybe TRBD1 (5 bases). Per germline, CDR1 SGHVS and CDR2 FQNEAQ. This CDR3 has 14 amino acids. The V gene lost 3 bases and the J gene lost 7 bases, with 15 bases spanning the gap.

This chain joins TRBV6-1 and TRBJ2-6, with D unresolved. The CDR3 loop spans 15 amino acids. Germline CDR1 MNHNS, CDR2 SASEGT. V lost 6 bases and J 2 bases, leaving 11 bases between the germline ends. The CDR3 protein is CASRINTPGANVLTF. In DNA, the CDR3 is TGTGCCAGCAGAATCAACACCCCTGGGGCCAACGTCCTGACTTTC.

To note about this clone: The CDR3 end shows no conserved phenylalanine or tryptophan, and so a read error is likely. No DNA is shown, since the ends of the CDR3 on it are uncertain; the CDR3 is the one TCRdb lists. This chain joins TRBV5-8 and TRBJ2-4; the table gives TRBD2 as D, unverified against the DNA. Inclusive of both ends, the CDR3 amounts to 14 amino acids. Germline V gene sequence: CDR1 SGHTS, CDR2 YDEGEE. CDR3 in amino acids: CASSFSALAGPACV.

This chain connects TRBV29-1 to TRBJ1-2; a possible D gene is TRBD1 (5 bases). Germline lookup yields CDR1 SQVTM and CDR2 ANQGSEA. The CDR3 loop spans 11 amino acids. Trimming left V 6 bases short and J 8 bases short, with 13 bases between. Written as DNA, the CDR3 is TGCAGCGTGGCGGAGGGGTCCGGCTACACCTTC. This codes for CSVAEGSGYTF.

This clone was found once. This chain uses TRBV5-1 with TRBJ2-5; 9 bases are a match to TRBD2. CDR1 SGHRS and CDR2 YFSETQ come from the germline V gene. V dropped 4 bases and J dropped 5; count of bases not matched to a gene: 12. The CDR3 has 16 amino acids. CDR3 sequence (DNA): TGCGCCAGCAGCCCCGGGGGCGGGGGGGCCCTTGAGACCCAGTACTTC. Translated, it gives CASSPGGGGALETQYF.

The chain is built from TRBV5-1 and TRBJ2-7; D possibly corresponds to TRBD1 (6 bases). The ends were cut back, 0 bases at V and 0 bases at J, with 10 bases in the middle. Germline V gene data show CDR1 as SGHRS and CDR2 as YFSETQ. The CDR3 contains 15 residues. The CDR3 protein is CASSLGTVISYEQYF. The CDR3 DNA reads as TGCGCCAGCAGCTTGGGGACAGTGATCTCCTACGAGCAGTACTTC.

The CDR3 is CATLPDYMNTGELFF. The CDR3 DNA follows: TGTGCCACCTTACCGGACTACATGAACACCGGGGAGCTGTTTTTT. The rearrangement joins TRBV27 to TRBJ2-2; a weak D match, TRBD2 (6 bases). From germline, CDR1 is MNHEY and CDR2 SMNVEV (reference sequence). The CDR3 sequence is 15 residues long. V was pared by 10 bases and J by 1 base, with 16 bases between.

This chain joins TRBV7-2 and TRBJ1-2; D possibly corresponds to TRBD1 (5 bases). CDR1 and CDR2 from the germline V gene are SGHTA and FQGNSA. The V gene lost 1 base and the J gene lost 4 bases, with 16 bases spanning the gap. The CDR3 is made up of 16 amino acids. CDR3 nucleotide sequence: TGTGCCAGCAGCTTAGGAGGCGGGGGGAACCCCTATGGCTACACCTTC. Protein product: CASSLGGGGNPYGYTF. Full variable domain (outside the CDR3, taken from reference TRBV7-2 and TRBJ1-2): GAGVSQSPSNKVTEKGKDVELRCDPISGHTALYWYRQSLGQGLEFLIYFQGNSAPDKSGLPSDRFSAERTGGSVSTLTIQRTQQEDSAVYLCASSLGGGGNPYGYTFGSGTRLTVV.

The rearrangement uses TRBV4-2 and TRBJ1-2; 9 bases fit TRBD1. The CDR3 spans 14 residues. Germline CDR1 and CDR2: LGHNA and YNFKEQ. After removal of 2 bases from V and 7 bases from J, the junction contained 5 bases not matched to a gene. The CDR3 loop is CASSQLQGAGGYTF. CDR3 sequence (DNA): TGTGCCAGCAGCCAACTACAGGGGGCGGGTGGCTACACCTTC.

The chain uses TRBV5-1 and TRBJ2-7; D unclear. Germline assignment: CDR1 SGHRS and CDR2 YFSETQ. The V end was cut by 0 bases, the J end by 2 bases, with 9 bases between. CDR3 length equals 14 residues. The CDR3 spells CASSLDPTPYEQYF. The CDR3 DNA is TGCGCCAGCAGCTTGGATCCGACACCCTACGAGCAGTACTTC.

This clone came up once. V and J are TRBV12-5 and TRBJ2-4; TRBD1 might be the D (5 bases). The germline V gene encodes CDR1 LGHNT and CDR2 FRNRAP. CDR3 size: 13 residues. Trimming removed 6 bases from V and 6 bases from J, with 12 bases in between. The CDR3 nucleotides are TGTGCTAGTGGGCAGGGTTTTGGAAACATTCAGTACTTC. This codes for CASGQGFGNIQYF.

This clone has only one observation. CDR3 DNA sequence: TGTGCCAGCAGCGGACAGGGTTTTAATCAGCCCCAGCATTTT. This sequence encodes CASSGQGFNQPQHF. The chain is built from TRBV7-2 and TRBJ1-5; 8 bases are a match to TRBD1. Per the germline V gene, CDR1 is SGHTA and CDR2 is FQGNSA. CDR3 length: 14 amino acids. V shed 5 bases, J shed 4 bases, and the junction held 4 bases outside the gene matches.

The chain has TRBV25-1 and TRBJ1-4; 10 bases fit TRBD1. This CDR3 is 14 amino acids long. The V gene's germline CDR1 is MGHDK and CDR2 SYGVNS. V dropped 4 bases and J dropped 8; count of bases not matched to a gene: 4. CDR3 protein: CASSGDRGREKLFF. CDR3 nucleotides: TGTGCCAGCAGTGGGGACAGGGGTAGGGAAAAACTGTTTTTT.

CDR3: CASSISLTSTDTQYF. CDR3 bases: TGTGCCAGTAGTATAAGCCTGACTAGCACAGATACGCAGTATTTT. The rearrangement uses TRBV19 and TRBJ2-3; D ambiguous. V was cut by 2 bases and J by 0 bases, with 9 bases left in between. The CDR3 is 15 residues long. Germline V CDR1 and CDR2: LNHDA, SQIVND (reference sequence). Looking up the rest from reference TRBV19 and TRBJ2-3 gives the full variable domain: DGGITQSPKYLFRKEGQNVTLSCEQNLNHDAMYWYRQDPGQGLRLIYYSQIVNDFQKGDIAEGYSVSREKKESFPLTVTSAQKNPTAFYLCASSISLTSTDTQYFGPGTRLTVL.

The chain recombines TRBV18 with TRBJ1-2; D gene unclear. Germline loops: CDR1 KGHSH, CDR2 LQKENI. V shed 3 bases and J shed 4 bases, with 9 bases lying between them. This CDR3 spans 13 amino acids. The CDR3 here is CASSPTRLYGYTF. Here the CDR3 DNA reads TGTGCCAGCTCACCCACACGCCTCTATGGCTACACCTTC.